This TCR beta chain was sequenced in a study of vaccination and CD4 T cells after COVID-19. For the study at large: Participants got two doses of BNT162b2 or mRNA-1273 vaccine.

Germline V gene data show CDR1 as SGHAT and CDR2 as FQNNGV. This CDR3 comprises 15 residues. The V segment lost 5 bases and the J segment 3 bases; nucleotides outside the gene matches: 5. As to this clonotype: No antigen is known for it.

The Oncomine TCR Beta short-read assay sequenced DNA from cultured CD4+ T cells. TCRdb fed the PCR reads into MiXCR, producing one record per CDR3 protein. The sample has tens of thousands of distinct CDR3 sequences; roughly 64% are singletons. Regarding treatment: approximately 9-day PBMC culture with coronavirus spike peptide pools or control peptides (ViraFEST assay). ViraFEST stimulated the growth of antigen-specific T cells using peptide pools and subsequently profiled their TCRs by sequencing. Dates of positive PCR ran from March to December 2020, before US Alpha, Beta and Delta variants. PBMCs, plated at a few million per well, were grown in the presence of around 10 IU/ml IL-2 and approximately 10 ug/ml peptide pools.

The receptor comes from a human donor who had recovered from COVID-19. This sequence joins TRBV11-2 and TRBJ1-5; 9 bases align to TRBD1. The sequenced sample was CD4+ T cells from blood, cultured in vitro. As DNA, the CDR3 is TGTGCCAGCAGCCCCGGGACAGGGCCCAATCAGCCCCAGCATTTT. Residues: CASSPGTGPNQPQHF. Full variable domain (remainder filled in from reference TRBV11-2 and TRBJ1-5): EAGVAQSPRYKIIEKRQSVAFWCNPISGHATLYWYQQILGQGPKLLIQFQNNGVVDDSQLPKDRFSAERLKGVDSTLKIQPAKLEDSAVYLCASSPGTGPNQPQHFGDGTRLSIL.